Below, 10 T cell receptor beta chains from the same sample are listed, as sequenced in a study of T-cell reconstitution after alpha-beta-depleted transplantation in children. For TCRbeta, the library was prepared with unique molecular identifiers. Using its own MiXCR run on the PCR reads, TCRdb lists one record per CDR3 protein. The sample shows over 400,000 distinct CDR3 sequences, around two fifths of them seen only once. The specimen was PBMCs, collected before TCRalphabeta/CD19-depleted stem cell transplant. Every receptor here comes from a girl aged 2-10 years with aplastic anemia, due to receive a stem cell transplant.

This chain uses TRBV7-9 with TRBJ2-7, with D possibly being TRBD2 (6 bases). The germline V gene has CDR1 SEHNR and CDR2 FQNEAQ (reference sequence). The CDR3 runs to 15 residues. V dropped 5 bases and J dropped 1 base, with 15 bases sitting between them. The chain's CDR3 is CASSNGGTDSYEQYF. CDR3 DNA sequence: TGTGCCAGCAGCAATGGAGGGACGGATTCCTACGAGCAGTACTTC.

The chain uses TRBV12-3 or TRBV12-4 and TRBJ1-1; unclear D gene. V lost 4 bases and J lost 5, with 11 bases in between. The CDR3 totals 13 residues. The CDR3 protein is CASSSIWGTEAFF. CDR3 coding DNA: TGTGCCAGCAGTTCCATCTGGGGAACTGAAGCTTTCTTT.

CDR3 DNA sequence: TGTGCCAGCTCACCTCAGGCAGATTCCAAAAACATTCAGTACTTC. Residues: CASSPQADSKNIQYF. J is TRBJ2-4 and V is TRBV18, with D hard to call. The CDR3 consists of 15 residues. The V end was cut by 3 bases, the J end by 2 bases, with 11 bases between. CDR1 is KGHSH, CDR2 LQKENI, per germline.

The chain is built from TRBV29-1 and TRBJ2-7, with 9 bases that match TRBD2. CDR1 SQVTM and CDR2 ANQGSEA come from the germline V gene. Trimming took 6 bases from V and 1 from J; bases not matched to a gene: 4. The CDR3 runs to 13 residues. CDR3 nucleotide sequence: TGCAGCGTCCGGACTAGCGTTTCCTACGAGCAGTACTTC. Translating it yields CSVRTSVSYEQYF.

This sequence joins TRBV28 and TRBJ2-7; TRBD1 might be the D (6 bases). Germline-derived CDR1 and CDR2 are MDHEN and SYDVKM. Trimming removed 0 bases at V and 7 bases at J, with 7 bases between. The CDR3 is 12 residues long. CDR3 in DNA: TGTGCCAGCAGTTTATGGGGGACAGAGCAGTACTTC. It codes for CASSLWGTEQYF.

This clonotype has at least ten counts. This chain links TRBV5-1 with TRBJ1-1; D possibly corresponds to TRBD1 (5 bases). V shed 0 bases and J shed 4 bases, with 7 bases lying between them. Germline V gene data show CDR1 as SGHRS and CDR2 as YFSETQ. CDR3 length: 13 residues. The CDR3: CASSLDRITEAFF. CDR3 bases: TGCGCCAGCAGCTTGGACAGGATCACTGAAGCTTTCTTT.

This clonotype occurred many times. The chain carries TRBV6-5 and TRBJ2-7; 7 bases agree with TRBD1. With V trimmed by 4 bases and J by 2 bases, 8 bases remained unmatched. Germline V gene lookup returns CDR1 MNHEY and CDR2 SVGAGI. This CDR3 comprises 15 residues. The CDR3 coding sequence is TGTGCCAGCAGTTTCTCTGGGACAGCTACCTACGAGCAGTACTTC. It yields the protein CASSFSGTATYEQYF.

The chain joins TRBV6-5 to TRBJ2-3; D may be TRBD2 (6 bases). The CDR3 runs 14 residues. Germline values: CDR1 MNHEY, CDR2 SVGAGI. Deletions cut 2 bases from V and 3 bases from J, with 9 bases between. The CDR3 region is CASSYPGTTDTQYF. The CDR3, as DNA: TGTGCCAGCAGTTACCCGGGGACTACAGATACGCAGTATTTT.

CDR3 region: CASSQFPGQGLYEQYF. The CDR3 coding sequence is TGCGCCAGCAGCCAATTCCCGGGACAGGGGCTCTACGAGCAGTACTTC. The chain recombines TRBV4-1 with TRBJ2-7, with TRBD1 matching over 10 bases. Germline assignment: CDR1 MGHRA and CDR2 YSYEKL. This CDR3 contains 16 residues. V was pared by 2 bases and J by 3 bases, with 7 bases of the junction left unmatched.

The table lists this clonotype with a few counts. CDR3 in amino acids: CASSYPGQGVSSYNEQFF. CDR3 DNA: TGTGCCAGCAGTTACCCCGGACAGGGTGTAAGCTCCTACAATGAGCAGTTCTTC. This chain uses TRBV6-2 or TRBV6-3 with TRBJ2-1; 8 bases match TRBD1. CDR3 size: 18 residues. The germline CDR1 and CDR2 sequences are MNHEY and SVGEGT. After removal of 2 bases from V and 0 bases from J, the junction contained 9 bases not matched to a gene.